This T cell receptor beta chain was profiled in a study of T cells in Graves' hyperthyroidism and ophthalmopathy. Per germline, CDR1 LGHDT and CDR2 YNNKEL (reference sequence). This CDR3 contains 17 residues. Overall study findings and caveats: Ophthalmopathy and stable hyperthyroidism were separated by a 13 V-J model.

In regard to this clonotype: Its antigen remains unidentified. A single base separates this from a much larger clone, so it may be a read error.

RNA transcripts yielded amplified TCR beta CDR3 regions. The TCR CDR3 first-round RT-PCR relied on the HTBI primer set. TCRdb called the multiplex PCR reads again in MiXCR, with one record for every CDR3 protein. The profile shows about 500,000 distinct CDR3 sequences, about 15% of them singletons. The clonotype comes from a woman in her late teens or twenties with Graves' ophthalmopathy. The chain couples TRBV3-1 to TRBJ2-2; a possible D gene is TRBD2 (5 bases). Sequenced sample: blood. The CDR3 is CASSQGWPGTNIGELFF. CDR3 DNA: TGTGCCAGCAGCCAGGGTTGGCCGGGAACGAACATCGGGGAGCTGTTTTTT.